This is a list of T cell receptor beta chains from one sample in a study of neurological immune-mediated disorders. TCRdb recomputed calls from the 5' RACE reads with MiXCR, one row per CDR3 protein. The data contain 40,000 to 45,000 distinct CDR3 sequences, about 6.3% of them singletons. The sample was CD4+ T cells from blood. Every receptor here comes from a woman between 40 and 50 years old in good health. Both conserved end residues are part of each CDR3.

TRBV4-2	TRBJ1-5	CASSQEPGLQLPQHF
TRBV7-2	TRBJ1-4	CASSGQANEKLFF
TRBV4-1	TRBJ2-3	CASSQDFWGQTDTQYF
TRBV13	TRBJ2-7	CASSLDDRGRAEQYF
TRBV6-2/TRBV6-3	TRBJ1-5	CASSPNSNQPQHF
TRBV5-1	TRBJ2-1	CASSPSLAGSYNEQFF
TRBV29-1	TRBJ1-5	CSVSFDRVQPQHF
TRBV11-2	TRBJ2-1	CASSLGWGGYNEQFF
TRBV29-1	TRBJ2-7	CSVAGQGYEQYF
TRBV4-2	TRBJ2-1	CASSQGPQGLAYNEQFF
TRBV27	TRBJ2-1	CASSRGGRWNEQFF
TRBV20-1	TRBJ2-7	CSAAWAGGARAYEQYF
TRBV5-1	TRBJ2-5	CASSINGQGETQYF
TRBV10-3	TRBJ2-7	CAIRGGGGRFYEQYF